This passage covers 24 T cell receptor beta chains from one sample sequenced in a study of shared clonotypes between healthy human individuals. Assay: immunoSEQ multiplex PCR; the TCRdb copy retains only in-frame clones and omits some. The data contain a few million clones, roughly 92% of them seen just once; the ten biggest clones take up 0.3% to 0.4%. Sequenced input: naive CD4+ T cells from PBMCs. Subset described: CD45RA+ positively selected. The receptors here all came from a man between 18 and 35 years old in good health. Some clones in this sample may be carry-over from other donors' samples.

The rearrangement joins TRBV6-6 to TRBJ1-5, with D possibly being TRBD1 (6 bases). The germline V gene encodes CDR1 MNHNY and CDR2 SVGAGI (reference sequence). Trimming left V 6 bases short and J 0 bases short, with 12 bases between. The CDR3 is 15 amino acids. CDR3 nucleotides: TGTGCCAGCAGCCCTACAGGGAATAGCAATCAGCCCCAGCATTTT. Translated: CASSPTGNSNQPQHF.

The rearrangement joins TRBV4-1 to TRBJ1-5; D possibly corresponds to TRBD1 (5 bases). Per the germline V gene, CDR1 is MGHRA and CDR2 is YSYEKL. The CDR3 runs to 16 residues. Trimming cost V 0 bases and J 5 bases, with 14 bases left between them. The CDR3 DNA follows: TGCGCCAGCAGCCAAGATCTTGTCAGGGCAGATCAGCCCCAGCATTTT. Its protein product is CASSQDLVRADQPQHF.

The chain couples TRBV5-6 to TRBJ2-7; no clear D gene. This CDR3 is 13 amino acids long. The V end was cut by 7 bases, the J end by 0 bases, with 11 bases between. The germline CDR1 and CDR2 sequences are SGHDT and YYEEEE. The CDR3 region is CASGVGRSYEQYF. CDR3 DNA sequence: TGTGCCAGCGGAGTAGGCCGCTCCTACGAGCAGTACTTC. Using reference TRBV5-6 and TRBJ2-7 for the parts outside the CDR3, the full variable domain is DAGVTQSPTHLIKTRGQQVTLRCSPKSGHDTVSWYQQALGQGPQFIFQYYEEEERQRGNFPDRFSGHQFPNYSSELNVNALLLGDSALYLCASGVGRSYEQYFGPGTRLTVT.

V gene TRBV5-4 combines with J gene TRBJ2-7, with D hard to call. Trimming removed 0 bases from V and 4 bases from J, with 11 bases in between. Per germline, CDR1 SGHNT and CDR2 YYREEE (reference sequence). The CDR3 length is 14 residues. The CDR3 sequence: CASSLDSFRYEQYF. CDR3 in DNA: TGTGCCAGCAGCTTGGACAGCTTTAGATACGAGCAGTACTTC.

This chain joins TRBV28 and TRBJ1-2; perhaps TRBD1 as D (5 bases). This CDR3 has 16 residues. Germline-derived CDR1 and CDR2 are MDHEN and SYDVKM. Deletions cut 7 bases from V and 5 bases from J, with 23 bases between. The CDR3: CASTYGGGNRGYGYTF. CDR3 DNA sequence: TGTGCCAGCACCTATGGTGGGGGTAACCGAGGATATGGCTACACCTTC.

This chain's CDR3 is CASSSGLSTDTQYF. In DNA, the CDR3 is TGTGCCAGCAGCTCAGGCCTAAGCACAGATACGCAGTATTTT. The chain combines TRBV5-5 with TRBJ2-3; unclear D gene. Trimming pared 3 bases from V and 0 bases from J, leaving 8 bases between. The CDR3 contains 14 residues. Germline V lookup: CDR1 SGHKS, CDR2 YYEKEE (reference sequence).

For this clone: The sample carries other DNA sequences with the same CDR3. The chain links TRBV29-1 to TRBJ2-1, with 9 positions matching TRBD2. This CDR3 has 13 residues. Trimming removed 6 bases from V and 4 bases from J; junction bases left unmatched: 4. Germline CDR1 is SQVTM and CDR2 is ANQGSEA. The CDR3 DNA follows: TGCAGCGTAGATCTAGCGGGGTACAATGAGCAGTTCTTC. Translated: CSVDLAGYNEQFF.

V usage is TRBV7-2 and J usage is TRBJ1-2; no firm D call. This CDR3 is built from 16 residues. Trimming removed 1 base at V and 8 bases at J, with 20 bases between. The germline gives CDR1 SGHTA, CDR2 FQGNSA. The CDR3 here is CASSLVPAELMRGYTF. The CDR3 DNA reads TGTGCCAGCAGCTTAGTTCCGGCGGAGCTGATGAGAGGCTACACCTTC.

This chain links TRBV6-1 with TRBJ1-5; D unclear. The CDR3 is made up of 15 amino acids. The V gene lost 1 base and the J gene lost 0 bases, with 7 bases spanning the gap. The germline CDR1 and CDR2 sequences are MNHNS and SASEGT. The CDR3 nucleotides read TGTGCCAGCAGTGAAGGGGCTTATAGCAATCAGCCCCAGCATTTT. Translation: CASSEGAYSNQPQHF.

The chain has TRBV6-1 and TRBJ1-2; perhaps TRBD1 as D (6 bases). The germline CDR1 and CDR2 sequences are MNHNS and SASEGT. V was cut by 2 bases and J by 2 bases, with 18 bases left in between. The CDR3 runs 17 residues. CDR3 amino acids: CASSEYRTAVGNYGYTF. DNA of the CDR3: TGTGCCAGCAGTGAATATCGGACAGCGGTAGGAAACTATGGCTACACCTTC.

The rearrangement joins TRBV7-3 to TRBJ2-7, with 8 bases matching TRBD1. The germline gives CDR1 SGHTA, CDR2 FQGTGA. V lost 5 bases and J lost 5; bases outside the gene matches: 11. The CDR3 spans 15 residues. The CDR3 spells CASSLTQGARHEQYF. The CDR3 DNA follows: TGTGCCAGCAGCCTTACCCAGGGGGCTAGGCACGAGCAGTACTTC.

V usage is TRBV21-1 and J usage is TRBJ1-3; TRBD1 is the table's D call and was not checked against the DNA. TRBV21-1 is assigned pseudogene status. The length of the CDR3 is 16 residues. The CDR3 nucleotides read TGTGCCAGCAGCCCCCGAACCGGGACAGGGGATTGCACCATATATTTT. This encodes CASSPRTGTGDCTIYF.

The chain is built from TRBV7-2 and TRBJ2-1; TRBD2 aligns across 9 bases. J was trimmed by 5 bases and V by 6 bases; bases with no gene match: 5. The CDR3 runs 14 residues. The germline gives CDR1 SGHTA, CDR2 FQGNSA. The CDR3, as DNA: TGTGCCAGCAGACTCGGACTAGCGAACAATGAGCAGTTCTTC. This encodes CASRLGLANNEQFF.

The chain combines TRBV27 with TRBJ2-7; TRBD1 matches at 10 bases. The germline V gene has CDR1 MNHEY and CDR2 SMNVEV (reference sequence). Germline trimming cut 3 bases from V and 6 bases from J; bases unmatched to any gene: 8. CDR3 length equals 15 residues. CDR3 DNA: TGTGCCAGCAGTTTCAGGACAGGGGGACGGGGCGAGCAGTACTTC. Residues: CASSFRTGGRGEQYF.

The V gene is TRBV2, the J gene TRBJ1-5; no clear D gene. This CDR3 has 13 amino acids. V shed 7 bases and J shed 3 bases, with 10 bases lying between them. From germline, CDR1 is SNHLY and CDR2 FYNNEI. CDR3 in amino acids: CASKVEANQPQHF. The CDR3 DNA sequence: TGTGCCAGCAAGGTTGAAGCCAATCAGCCCCAGCATTTT.

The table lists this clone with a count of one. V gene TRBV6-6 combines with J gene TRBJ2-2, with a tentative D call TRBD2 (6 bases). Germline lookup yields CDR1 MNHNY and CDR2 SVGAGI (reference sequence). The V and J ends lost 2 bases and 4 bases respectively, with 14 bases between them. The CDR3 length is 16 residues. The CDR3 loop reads CASSYVGGTSTGELFF. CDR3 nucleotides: TGTGCCAGCAGTTACGTTGGGGGGACGAGCACCGGGGAGCTGTTTTTT.

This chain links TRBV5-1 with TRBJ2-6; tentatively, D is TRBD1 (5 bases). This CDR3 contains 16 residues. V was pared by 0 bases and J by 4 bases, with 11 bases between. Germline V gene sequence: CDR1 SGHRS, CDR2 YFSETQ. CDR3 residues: CASSLAPGLGANVLTF. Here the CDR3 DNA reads TGCGCCAGCAGCTTGGCCCCAGGGCTGGGGGCCAACGTCCTGACTTTC.

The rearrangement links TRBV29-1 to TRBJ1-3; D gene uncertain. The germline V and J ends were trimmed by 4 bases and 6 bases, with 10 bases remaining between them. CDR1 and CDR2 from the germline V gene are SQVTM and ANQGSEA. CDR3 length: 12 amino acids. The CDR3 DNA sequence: TGCAGCGTTGGGAAGGGAGCAAACACCATATATTTT. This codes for CSVGKGANTIYF. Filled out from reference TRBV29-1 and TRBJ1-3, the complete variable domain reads SAVISQKPSRDICQRGTSLTIQCQVDSQVTMMFWYRQQPGQSLTLIATANQGSEATYESGFVIDKFPISRPNLTFSTLTVSNMSPEDSSIYLCSVGKGANTIYFGEGSWLTVV.

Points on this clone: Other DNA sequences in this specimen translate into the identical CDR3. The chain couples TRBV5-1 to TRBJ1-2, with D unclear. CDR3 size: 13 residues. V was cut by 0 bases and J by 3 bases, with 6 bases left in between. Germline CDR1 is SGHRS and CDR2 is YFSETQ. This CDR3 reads CASSLVQDYGYTF. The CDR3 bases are TGCGCCAGCAGCTTGGTGCAGGACTATGGCTACACCTTC.

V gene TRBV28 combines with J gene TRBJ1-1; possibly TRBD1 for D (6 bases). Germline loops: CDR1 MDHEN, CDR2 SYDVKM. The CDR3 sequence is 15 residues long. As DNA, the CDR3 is TGTGCGACTCGGGGAGCACAGGGTTCGGCGACTGAAGCTTTCTTT. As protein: CATRGAQGSATEAFF.

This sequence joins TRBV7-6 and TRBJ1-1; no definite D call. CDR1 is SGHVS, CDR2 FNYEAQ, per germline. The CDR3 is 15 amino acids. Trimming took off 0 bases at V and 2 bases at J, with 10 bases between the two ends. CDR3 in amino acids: CASSLAQMVNTEAFF. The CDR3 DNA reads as TGTGCCAGCAGCTTAGCGCAAATGGTTAACACTGAAGCTTTCTTT.

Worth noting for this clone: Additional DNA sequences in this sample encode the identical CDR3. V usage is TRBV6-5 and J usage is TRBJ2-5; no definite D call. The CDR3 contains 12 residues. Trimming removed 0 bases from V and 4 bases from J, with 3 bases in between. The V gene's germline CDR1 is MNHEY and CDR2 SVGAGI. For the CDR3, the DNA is TGTGCCAGCAGTTACTCAAGAGAGACCCAGTACTTC. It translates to CASSYSRETQYF.

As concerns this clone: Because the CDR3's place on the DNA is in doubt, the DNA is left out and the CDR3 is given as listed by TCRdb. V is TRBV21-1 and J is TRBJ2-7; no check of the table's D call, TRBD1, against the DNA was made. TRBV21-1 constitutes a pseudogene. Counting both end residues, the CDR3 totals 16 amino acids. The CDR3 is CASSEAVGTGAYEQYF.

CDR3 sequence reads: CAWSVGRGTGNTIYF. The CDR3 DNA sequence: TGTGCCTGGAGCGTAGGTCGAGGGACTGGAAACACCATATATTTT. J is TRBJ1-3 and V is TRBV30; no firm D call. V gave up 3 bases and J gave up 2 bases, with 14 bases separating them. From germline, CDR1 is GTSNPN and CDR2 SVGIG (reference sequence). There are 15 residues in the CDR3. Filled out from reference TRBV30 and TRBJ1-3, the complete variable domain reads SQTIHQWPATLVQPVGSPLSLECTVEGTSNPNLYWYRQAAGRGLQLLFYSVGIGQISSEVPQNLSASRPQDRQFILSSKKLLLSDSGFYLCAWSVGRGTGNTIYFGEGSWLTVV.